These 26 T cell receptor beta chains were all obtained from the same sample, sequenced in a study of T cell responses to AZD1222 COVID-19 vaccine. Clones were read by immunoSEQ multiplex PCR, and TCRdb kept only the in-frame ones, dropping some. The data hold fewer than 250,000 clones, with approximately 94% observed a single time. This material consisted of peripheral blood, taken on day 0 of MenACWY control vaccination. These receptors all stem from an adult in good health.

J is TRBJ1-1 and V is TRBV7-2; weak D call: TRBD1 (6 bases). CDR1 is SGHTA and CDR2 is FQGNSA in the germline V gene. V was clipped by 2 bases and J by 11 bases, with 24 bases between them. The CDR3 has 16 residues. CDR3 nucleotide sequence: TGTGCCAGCAGCTTATATCCCCCAGGGGTGGGGGAATGGGCTTTCTTT. It encodes CASSLYPPGVGEWAFF.

This rearrangement joins TRBV27 to TRBJ1-1; 8 bases map to TRBD1. CDR3 length equals 14 residues. Germline-derived CDR1 and CDR2 are MNHEY and SMNVEV (reference sequence). With V trimmed by 6 bases and J by 4 bases, 7 bases remained unmatched. In DNA, the CDR3 is TGTGCCAGCAGGTCTTGGACAGGGAGCACTGAAGCTTTCTTT. It yields the protein CASRSWTGSTEAFF.

V and J are TRBV7-2 and TRBJ1-6; 7 bases match TRBD1. Germline-derived CDR1 and CDR2 are SGHTA and FQGNSA. The CDR3 has 15 residues. The trim removed 5 bases at V and 7 bases at J, leaving 8 bases unmatched. CDR3 residues: CTSSPQGSRNSPLHF. The DNA for the CDR3 is TGTACCAGCAGCCCACAGGGGAGCAGGAATTCACCCCTCCACTTT.

The chain joins TRBV28 to TRBJ1-1; D perhaps matches TRBD1 (5 bases). The V end was cut by 1 base, the J end by 6 bases, with 9 bases between. CDR3 length equals 13 residues. Germline lookup yields CDR1 MDHEN and CDR2 SYDVKM. CDR3 residues: CASSLYRDAEAFF. In nucleotides, the CDR3 is TGTGCCAGCAGTTTATATCGGGACGCTGAAGCTTTCTTT.

This clone occurred once. The chain is built from TRBV3-1 (or the pseudogene TRBV3-2) and TRBJ2-5; possible D gene TRBD1, 6 bases. This CDR3 contains 13 residues. The germline V and J ends were trimmed by 5 bases and 4 bases, with 11 bases remaining between them. CDR1 and CDR2 (germline): LGHDT, YNNKEL (reference sequence). In nucleotides, the CDR3 is TGTGCCAGCAGCGAAACAGGGCGAGAGACCCAGTACTTC. Its protein product is CASSETGRETQYF.

This clone was detected only once. The chain carries TRBV5-1 and TRBJ1-1; tentative D call: TRBD1 (5 bases). The CDR3 runs 13 residues. Looked up from germline, CDR1 is SGHRS and CDR2 is YFSETQ. Trimming removed 4 bases at V and 11 bases at J, with 18 bases between. The CDR3 coding sequence is TGCGCCAGCAGCCCCGGGACCAATATTCCCGCTTTCTTT. Amino acids: CASSPGTNIPAFF.

The rearrangement uses TRBV12-5 and TRBJ2-5; 12 nucleotides align to TRBD2. The trim removed 1 base at V and 0 bases at J, leaving 3 bases unmatched. This CDR3 is built from 17 residues. CDR1 and CDR2 from the germline V gene are LGHNT and FRNRAP. The CDR3 DNA sequence: TGTGCTAGTGGTTTGGGACTAGCGGGGGATTACCAAGAGACCCAGTACTTC. This codes for CASGLGLAGDYQETQYF.

This sequence joins TRBV2 and TRBJ1-1; 7 nucleotides align to TRBD1. V lost 8 bases, J lost 0 bases, and 12 bases stayed unmatched. The CDR3 extends over 16 amino acids. CDR1 is SNHLY, CDR2 FYNNEI, per germline. The CDR3 DNA reads as TGTGCCAGCCGTGTACAGGGGCCGTCGATGAACACTGAAGCTTTCTTT. Protein product: CASRVQGPSMNTEAFF.

The V and J genes are TRBV18 and TRBJ2-7; 7 bases line up with TRBD2. The germline V gene encodes CDR1 KGHSH and CDR2 LQKENI. The CDR3 is 15 residues long. With V trimmed by 2 bases and J by 6 bases, 10 bases remained unmatched. CDR3 sequence: CASSPSGAGQGEQYF. The CDR3 DNA is TGTGCCAGCTCACCAAGCGGGGCCGGTCAGGGCGAGCAGTACTTC.

The gene calls are TRBV9 and TRBJ1-3, with a weak D call TRBD1 (5 bases). Germline assignment: CDR1 SGDLS and CDR2 YYNGEE. This CDR3 has 16 amino acids. Deletions cut 3 bases from V and 0 bases from J, with 13 bases between. CDR3 amino acids: CASSASLGGSGNTIYF. The DNA for the CDR3 is TGTGCCAGCAGCGCATCATTGGGGGGCTCTGGAAACACCATATATTTT.

The chain links TRBV19 to TRBJ1-4; D might be TRBD1 (5 bases). CDR3 size: 16 residues. Germline lookup yields CDR1 LNHDA and CDR2 SQIVND (reference sequence). Trimming took off 6 bases at V and 5 bases at J, with 19 bases between the two ends. The CDR3 DNA reads as TGTGCCAGTAGGGCCAATCGGGGCAGTCAAAATGAAAAACTGTTTTTT. It codes for CASRANRGSQNEKLFF.

This chain connects TRBV7-7 to TRBJ2-7, with 10 bases matching TRBD1. Trimming removed 5 bases from V and 2 bases from J; junction bases left unmatched: 3. CDR1 is SSHAT, CDR2 FNYEAQ, per germline (reference sequence). The CDR3 is 14 amino acids. The CDR3 DNA follows: TGTGCCAGCAGCGACGGGACAGGGGCCTACGAGCAGTACTTC. Translating gives CASSDGTGAYEQYF. Drawing the rest from reference TRBV7-7 and TRBJ2-7, the complete variable domain is GAGVSQSPRYKVTKRGQDVTLRCDPISSHATLYWYQQALGQGPEFLTYFNYEAQPDKSGLPSDRFSAERPEGSISTLTIQRTEQRDSAMYRCASSDGTGAYEQYFGPGTRLTVT.

Comments on this clone: This CDR3 is also generated by other DNA sequences in the sample. This chain joins TRBV5-1 and TRBJ2-5, with D possibly being TRBD1 (6 bases). The germline V gene has CDR1 SGHRS and CDR2 YFSETQ. The CDR3 covers 14 residues. The V and J ends lost 0 bases and 4 bases respectively, with 10 bases between them. This chain's CDR3 is CASSLVGGLETQYF. CDR3 bases: TGCGCCAGCAGCTTGGTTGGGGGCTTAGAGACCCAGTACTTC.

The chain joins TRBV18 to TRBJ1-5; no reliable D call. Germline V gives CDR1 KGHSH, CDR2 LQKENI. The CDR3 extends over 13 amino acids. The V end was cut by 2 bases, the J end by 3 bases, with 5 bases between. The CDR3 spells CASSPDVNQPQHF. The CDR3 DNA reads TGTGCCAGCTCACCAGATGTCAATCAGCCCCAGCATTTT.

The chain carries TRBV7-2 and TRBJ2-7; unclear D gene. The CDR3 runs 12 residues. Germline CDR1 SGHTA, CDR2 FQGNSA. Trimming took 4 bases from V and 1 from J, leaving 5 bases between them. The DNA of the CDR3 is TGTGCCAGCAGCTCGAGATCCTACGAGCAGTACTTC. Translating gives CASSSRSYEQYF.

The genes are TRBV6-2 or TRBV6-3 and TRBJ2-7, with 7 nucleotides matching TRBD1. The CDR3 runs to 13 residues. V shed 2 bases and J 6 bases; nucleotides not matched to a gene: 4. Germline-derived CDR1 and CDR2 are MNHEY and SVGEGT. The CDR3 nucleotides are TGTGCCAGCAGTTACGACAGGGTTGGCGAGCAGTACTTC. Translating gives CASSYDRVGEQYF.

The J gene is TRBJ2-3, the V gene TRBV7-2, with 11 nucleotides matching TRBD2. CDR1 and CDR2 (germline): SGHTA, FQGNSA. The CDR3 loop spans 14 amino acids. V dropped 3 bases and J dropped 5; count of bases not matched to a gene: 1. The CDR3 bases are TGTGCCAGCAGCTTGACTAGCGGGATAGATACGCAGTATTTT. This encodes CASSLTSGIDTQYF.

The sample holds one count of this clone. The chain recombines TRBV5-1 with TRBJ1-1, with a weak D call TRBD1 (5 bases). The CDR3 covers 13 residues. The V gene lost 4 bases and the J gene lost 5 bases, with 12 bases spanning the gap. Germline V gene lookup returns CDR1 SGHRS and CDR2 YFSETQ. CDR3 in amino acids: CASSPSRGTEAFF. The CDR3 DNA sequence: TGCGCCAGCAGCCCATCTCGGGGGACTGAAGCTTTCTTT.

In DNA form, the CDR3 reads TGTGCCAGTAGCCCACAGGGGGTCACTGAAGCTTTCTTT. Its protein is CASSPQGVTEAFF. The chain couples TRBV19 to TRBJ1-1, with TRBD1 matching over 8 bases. V gave up 6 bases and J gave up 4 bases; unmatched junction bases: 4. Looked up from germline, CDR1 is LNHDA and CDR2 is SQIVND (reference sequence). The length of the CDR3 is 13 residues.

CDR3 DNA sequence: TGTGCCAGCAGTTCCCCCGGGACAGGGTCAAATGGCGGCTACACCTTC. This sequence encodes CASSSPGTGSNGGYTF. V is TRBV28 and J is TRBJ1-2; 9 nucleotides align to TRBD1. The V segment lost 4 bases and the J segment 8 bases; nucleotides outside the gene matches: 14. Germline V CDR1 and CDR2: MDHEN, SYDVKM. The CDR3 totals 16 residues.

V gene TRBV5-8 combines with J gene TRBJ1-5; D remains ambiguous. Trimming shortened V by 1 base and J by 0 bases, and 5 bases separated the two germline ends. CDR3 length equals 14 residues. CDR1 and CDR2 from the germline V gene are SGHTS and YDEGEE. In DNA, the CDR3 is TGTGCCAGCAGCTTGAGGGTTAGCAATCAGCCCCAGCATTTT. Translating it yields CASSLRVSNQPQHF. Variable domain in full (rest from reference TRBV5-8 and TRBJ1-5): EAGVTQSPTHLIKTRGQQATLRCSPISGHTSVYWYQQALGLGLQFLLWYDEGEERNRGNFPPRFSGRQFPNYSSELNVNALELEDSALYLCASSLRVSNQPQHFGDGTRLSIL.

The chain links TRBV6-5 to TRBJ2-2; the D is unclear. Per the germline V gene, CDR1 is MNHEY and CDR2 is SVGAGI. The ends were cut back, 0 bases at V and 9 bases at J, with 14 bases in the middle. The CDR3 covers 15 residues. As DNA, the CDR3 is TGTGCCAGCAGTTACTCGAATAAGGGTCGGCGGGAGCTGTTTTTT. This codes for CASSYSNKGRRELFF.

Concerning this clone: Relative to the germline gene, one junction end is altered; a read error may explain this. V gene TRBV7-7 combines with J gene TRBJ2-3; 7 bases map to TRBD1. The CDR3 loop spans 14 amino acids. Germline lookup yields CDR1 SSHAT and CDR2 FNYEAQ (reference sequence). The DNA of the CDR3 is TGTGCTAGCAGCCTAGACAGGGGCACAGATACGCAGTATTTT. It codes for CASSLDRGTDTQYF.

V and J are TRBV7-9 and TRBJ2-7; TRBD1 is a possible D gene (6 bases). V was pared by 3 bases and J by 7 bases, with 16 bases between. The CDR3 has 14 amino acids. Germline assignment: CDR1 SEHNR and CDR2 FQNEAQ (reference sequence). The CDR3: CASSFTGNLREQYF. Here the CDR3 DNA reads TGTGCCAGCAGCTTTACAGGGAACTTGCGGGAGCAGTACTTC.

The gene calls are TRBV6-5 and TRBJ2-3; TRBD2 matches at 11 bases. Trimming cost V 4 bases and J 3 bases; bases outside gene matches: 3. The germline gives CDR1 MNHEY, CDR2 SVGAGI. CDR3 length: 15 amino acids. The CDR3 reads CASSLGTSGTDTQYF. CDR3 sequence (DNA): TGTGCCAGCAGTTTAGGGACTAGCGGAACAGATACGCAGTATTTT.

The rearrangement joins TRBV6-2 or TRBV6-3 to TRBJ2-6; D is perhaps TRBD1 or TRBD2 (5 bases each). There are 17 residues in the CDR3. Trimming removed 3 bases from V and 0 bases from J, with 12 bases in between. Germline V gene lookup returns CDR1 MNHEY and CDR2 SVGEGT. The CDR3 loop is CASSYGGLLSGANVLTF. CDR3 in DNA: TGTGCCAGCAGTTATGGGGGTCTCCTCTCTGGGGCCAACGTCCTGACTTTC.